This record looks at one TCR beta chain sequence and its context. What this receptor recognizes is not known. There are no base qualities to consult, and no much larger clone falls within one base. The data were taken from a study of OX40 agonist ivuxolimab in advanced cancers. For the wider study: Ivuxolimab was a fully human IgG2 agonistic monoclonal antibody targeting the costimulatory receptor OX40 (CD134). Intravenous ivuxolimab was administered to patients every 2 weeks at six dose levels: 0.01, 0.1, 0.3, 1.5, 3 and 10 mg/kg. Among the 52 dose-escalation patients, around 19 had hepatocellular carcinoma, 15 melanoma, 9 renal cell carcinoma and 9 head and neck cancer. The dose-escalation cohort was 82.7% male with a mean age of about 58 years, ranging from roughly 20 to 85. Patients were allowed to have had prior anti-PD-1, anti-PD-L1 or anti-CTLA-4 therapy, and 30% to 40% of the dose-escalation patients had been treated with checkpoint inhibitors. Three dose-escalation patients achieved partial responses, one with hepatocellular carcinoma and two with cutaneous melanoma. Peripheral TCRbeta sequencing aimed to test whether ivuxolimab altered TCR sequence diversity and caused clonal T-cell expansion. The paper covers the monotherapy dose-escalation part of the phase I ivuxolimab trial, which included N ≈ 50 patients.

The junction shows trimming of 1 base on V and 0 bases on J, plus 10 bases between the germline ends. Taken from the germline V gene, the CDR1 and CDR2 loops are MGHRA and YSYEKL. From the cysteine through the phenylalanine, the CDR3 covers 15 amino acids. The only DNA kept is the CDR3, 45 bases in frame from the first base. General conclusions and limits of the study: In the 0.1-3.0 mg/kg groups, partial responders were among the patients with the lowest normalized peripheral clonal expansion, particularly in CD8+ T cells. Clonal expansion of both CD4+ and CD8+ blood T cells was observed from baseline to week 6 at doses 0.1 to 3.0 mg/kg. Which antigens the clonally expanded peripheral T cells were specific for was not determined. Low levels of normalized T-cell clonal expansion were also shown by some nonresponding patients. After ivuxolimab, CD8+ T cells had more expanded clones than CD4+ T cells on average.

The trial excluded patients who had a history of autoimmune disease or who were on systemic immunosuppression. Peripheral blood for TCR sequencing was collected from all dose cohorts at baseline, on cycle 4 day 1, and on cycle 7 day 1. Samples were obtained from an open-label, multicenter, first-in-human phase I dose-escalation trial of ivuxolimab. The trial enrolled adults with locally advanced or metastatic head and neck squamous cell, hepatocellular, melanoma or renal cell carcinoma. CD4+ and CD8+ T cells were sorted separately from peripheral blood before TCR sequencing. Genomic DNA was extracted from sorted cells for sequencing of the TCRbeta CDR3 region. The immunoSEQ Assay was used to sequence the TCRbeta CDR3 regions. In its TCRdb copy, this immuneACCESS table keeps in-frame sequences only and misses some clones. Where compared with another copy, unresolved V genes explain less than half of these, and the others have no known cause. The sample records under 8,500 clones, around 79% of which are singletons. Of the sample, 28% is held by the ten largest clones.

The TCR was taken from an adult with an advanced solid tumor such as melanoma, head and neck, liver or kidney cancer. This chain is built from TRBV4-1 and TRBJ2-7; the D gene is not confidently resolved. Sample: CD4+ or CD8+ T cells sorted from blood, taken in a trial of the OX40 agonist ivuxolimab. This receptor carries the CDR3 CASSQGQTSSYEQYF. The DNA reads TGCGCCAGCAGCCAAGGACAAACGAGCTCCTACGAGCAGTACTTC.